Below, 8 T cell receptor beta chains from the same sample are listed, as sequenced in a study of cytomegalovirus exposure and HLA in healthy donors. The PCR was carried out with 60 Vbeta primers and 13 Jbeta primers. Sequenced by immunoSEQ multiplex PCR; TCRdb stores in-frame clones only, minus some. The sample carries some 250,000 clones, roughly 82% recorded once. The sequenced material came from PBMCs. The receptors originated from a woman aged 35 to 49 in good health and CMV-seropositive.

This rearrangement joins TRBV5-4 to TRBJ1-1; D gene uncertain. The CDR3 length is 15 residues. Looked up from germline, CDR1 is SGHNT and CDR2 is YYREEE (reference sequence). Trimming removed 0 bases from V and 3 bases from J, with 12 bases in between. CDR3 sequence reads: CASSLDFRRDTEAFF. The CDR3 DNA is TGTGCCAGCAGCTTGGATTTTAGGAGGGACACTGAAGCTTTCTTT.

The CDR3 nucleotides are TGTGCCAGCAGCATGACGACAGGGAGCTCCTACAATGAGCAGTTCTTC. Its protein is CASSMTTGSSYNEQFF. The rearrangement uses TRBV7-9 and TRBJ2-1; TRBD1 agrees at 7 bases. Germline CDR1 reads SEHNR; CDR2 reads FQNEAQ (reference sequence). The CDR3 runs to 16 residues. The junction had 7 bases not matched to a gene; V was cut back by 5 bases and J by 0 bases.

This chain joins TRBV7-9 and TRBJ1-2, with TRBD1 matching over 7 bases. J gave up 2 bases and V 4 bases, and 7 bases lay outside the gene matches. The CDR3 runs to 15 residues. Germline V CDR1 and CDR2: SEHNR, FQNEAQ (reference sequence). The CDR3 nucleotides are TGTGCCAGCAGCTGGGCGGGACAGACAAACTATGGCTACACCTTC. Translation gives CASSWAGQTNYGYTF.

The chain links TRBV11-2 to TRBJ2-4; a weak D match, TRBD2 (5 bases). Trimming left V 5 bases short and J 3 bases short, with 11 bases between. Germline CDR1 is SGHAT and CDR2 is FQNNGV. The CDR3 length is 14 residues. The CDR3: CASSLRRDKNIQYF. CDR3 bases: TGTGCCAGCAGCCTCCGACGGGACAAAAACATTCAGTACTTC.

The gene calls are TRBV5-1 and TRBJ1-1; D perhaps matches TRBD1 (5 bases). V was shortened by 3 bases and J by 0 bases, with 9 bases between the two germline ends. Germline CDR1 reads SGHRS; CDR2 reads YFSETQ. The CDR3 contains 14 residues. CDR3: CASSSDRLNTEAFF. Here the CDR3 DNA reads TGCGCCAGCAGCTCCGACAGATTGAACACTGAAGCTTTCTTT. Complete variable domain (other parts from reference TRBV5-1 and TRBJ1-1): KAGVTQTPRYLIKTRGQQVTLSCSPISGHRSVSWYQQTPGQGLQFLFEYFSETQRNKGNFPGRFSGRQFSNSRSEMNVSTLELGDSALYLCASSSDRLNTEAFFGQGTRLTVV.

This chain connects TRBV29-1 to TRBJ1-2; 7 positions match TRBD1. The CDR3 has 13 amino acids. J lost 4 bases, V lost 3 bases, and 5 bases had no gene match. From germline, CDR1 is SQVTM and CDR2 ANQGSEA. The CDR3 region is CSVDLQGTYGYTF. CDR3 DNA sequence: TGCAGCGTTGATTTACAGGGGACCTATGGCTACACCTTC. Supplemented by reference TRBV29-1 and TRBJ1-2, the full variable domain reads SAVISQKPSRDICQRGTSLTIQCQVDSQVTMMFWYRQQPGQSLTLIATANQGSEATYESGFVIDKFPISRPNLTFSTLTVSNMSPEDSSIYLCSVDLQGTYGYTFGSGTRLTVV.

This chain joins TRBV27 and TRBJ1-2; 7 bases map to TRBD1. Losses at the gene ends were 0 bases for V and 3 bases for J; bases not matched to a gene: 7. CDR1 and CDR2 (germline): MNHEY, SMNVEV (reference sequence). This CDR3 contains 16 residues. In nucleotides, the CDR3 is TGTGCCAGCAGTTTATCGATGACAGGGTCTTACTATGGCTACACCTTC. It codes for CASSLSMTGSYYGYTF.

The chain recombines TRBV7-2 with TRBJ2-7; a weak D match, TRBD2 (5 bases). The CDR3 covers 13 residues. Germline V gene lookup returns CDR1 SGHTA and CDR2 FQGNSA. Trimming left V 4 bases short and J 3 bases short, with 10 bases between. CDR3 sequence reads: CASSSVRDYEQYF. CDR3 bases: TGTGCCAGCAGCTCCGTGAGGGACTACGAGCAGTACTTC.